The following is a T cell receptor beta chain sequence with its context. What it binds is unknown. These data are taken from a study of CXCR3-negative and CXCR3-positive naive CD8 T cells. Via 5' RACE with UMI labels, TRB cDNA libraries were prepared. TCRdb reprocessed the 5' RACE reads and reports one entry per CDR3 protein, with no DNA. This repertoire includes 140,000 to 150,000 distinct CDR3 sequences. General study points: Hydrophobicity of TRB CDR3s was greater in CXCR3-positive naive cells than in CXCR3-negative naive cells. Naive subsets did not differ in surface CD5, and the authors estimated TCR strength using properties of the TRB CDR3. Cryopreserved cells partially lost CXCR3 expression, and fresh PBMCs were used in most assays.

With 300,000 cells each, the CD8+ T cell subsets were individually sorted in triplicate. Naive CD8+ T cells carried a CD45RO-CCR7+CD27+CD95- phenotype. This receptor was identified in a human donor in good health. Some clones in this sample may be carry-over from other donors' samples. Sample: naive CXCR3+ CD8+ T cells from blood. The subset was: CD45RO-CCR7+CD27+CD95- naive CD8+ T cells expressing CXCR3 (TNR3+).

This chain's CDR3 is CSDPLVPGELFF. The chain uses TRBV20-1 and TRBJ2-2; TCRdb proposes TRBD2, but this gene call is untestable without DNA. This CDR3 region has 12 residues. Germline CDR1 DFQATT, CDR2 SNEGSKA (reference sequence).